The text below deals with one TCR beta chain. In germline, CDR1 is DFQATT, CDR2 SNEGSKA (reference sequence). This CDR3 has 16 amino acids. V trimming: 3 bases; J trimming: 8 bases; junction bases outside the gene matches: 13. This record belongs to a study of blood T cell repertoires in COVID-19. Study-wide background: Acute-phase and convalescent COVID-19 samples originated in the United States, Italy and Spain. In each case, the material was cDNA or gDNA derived from T cells, B-cell-depleted T cells, or PBMCs.

Original handling: By means of reference gene primer amplification, nucleated cell counts were estimated. TCRdb's copy holds only in-frame clones and misses some; the assay was immunoSEQ multiplex PCR. The D gene and trimming were derived from the DNA, and the V and J assignments and clone size from that table. The sample lists 93,000 or so clones, roughly 90% seen once, with 3.5% to 4% in the top ten. This chain joins TRBV20-1 and TRBJ1-6, with 7 bases identical to TRBD1. The sample comprised peripheral blood. The sequence came from a woman aged 55-69 years with acute or convalescent COVID-19. The CDR3 DNA sequence: TGCAGTGCTAGTCCGGGACAGACTAATTACCATTCACCCCTCCACTTT. It encodes CSASPGQTNYHSPLHF.